This T cell receptor (beta chain) was recovered during a study of blood T cell repertoires in COVID-19. At the level of the study: COVID-19 samples collected from the United States, Italy and Spain covered acute and convalescent phases. T cells, B-cell-depleted T cells, or PBMCs provided the cDNA or gDNA that served as material.

How the authors handled the data: It was from reference gene primer amplification that nucleated cell counts were estimated. Profiled with immunoSEQ multiplex PCR; TCRdb holds only in-frame clones, not every one. D and trimming come from the DNA, and the V and J calls and clone size come from that table. This sample has around 170,000 clones, with approximately 80% found just once. V dropped 4 bases and J dropped 8; count of bases not matched to a gene: 7. Germline V gene lookup returns CDR1 SEHNR and CDR2 FQNEAQ (reference sequence). This CDR3 is built from 15 residues. Sequencing was carried out using peripheral blood. The genes are TRBV7-9 and TRBJ1-4; 10 bases are shared with TRBD1. This receptor was identified in a man between 65 and 79 years old who had recovered from COVID-19. The CDR3 DNA reads TGTGCCAGCAGCTCTCGACAGGGGGCGTTCGAAAAACTGTTTTTT. It codes for CASSSRQGAFEKLFF.